These T cell receptor beta chains were read from a single sample in a study of T cell repertoires in cytomegalovirus infection. No antigen has been assigned to these receptors. Via MiXCR, TCRdb re-called the reads, giving one row per CDR3 protein. This repertoire shows fewer than 150,000 distinct CDR3 sequences, about 30% found once; its top ten account for 41%. Specimen: CD8+ T cells from cultured PBMCs, collected from culture after CMV antigen stimulation. The receptors here all came from a human donor in good health (CMV status not recorded). Some clones in this sample may be carry-over from other donors' samples. CDR3s include the opening cysteine and the closing phenylalanine or tryptophan. The D gene is left open where the match is weak. Where a row states a size, it is once, few, many or the class of an expanded clone; other rows omit it.

>many|TRBV28|TRBJ1-5|.
CASSLADIGQPQHF
TGTGCCAGCAGTTTAGCGGACATCGGTCAGCCCCAGCATTTT
>many|TRBV6-4|TRBJ2-6|.
CASSETLRSGANVLTF
TGTGCCAGCAGTGAAACACTCCGCTCTGGGGCCAACGTCCTGACTTTC
>few|TRBV10-3|TRBJ2-7|TRBD1
CAIAGTGDYEQYF
TGTGCCATCGCCGGGACAGGGGATTACGAGCAGTACTTC
>.|TRBV7-4|TRBJ2-5|.
CASSRTDHDTQYF
TGTGCCAGCAGTCGGACAGACCATGATACCCAGTACTTC
>.|TRBV6-6|TRBJ1-1|.
CASGTANTEAFF
TGTGCCAGTGGGACGGCGAACACTGAAGCTTTCTTT
>.|TRBV6-5|TRBJ1-1|.
CASSYSGAGFEAFF
TGTGCCAGCAGTTACTCGGGCGCCGGATTTGAAGCTTTCTTT
>.|TRBV7-2|TRBJ2-1|TRBD2
CASSLSGGAIYEQFF
TGTGCCAGCAGCCTTTCCGGGGGGGCCATCTATGAGCAGTTCTTC
>.|TRBV7-2|TRBJ2-7|.
CASSLDRGTPSYEQYF
TGTGCCAGCAGCTTAGATCGGGGGACTCCTTCCTACGAGCAGTACTTC
>.|TRBV11-2|TRBJ1-1|.
CASSPLFGEMNTEAFF
TGTGCCAGCAGCCCACTCTTTGGGGAGATGAACACTGAAGCTTTCTTT
>.|TRBV2|TRBJ1-1|.
CASSREREGTEAFF
TGTGCCAGCAGTAGGGAGAGGGAGGGAACTGAAGCTTTCTTT
>few|TRBV4-1|TRBJ1-5|.
CASSHLQGSQPQHF
TGCGCCAGCAGCCACCTCCAGGGCAGTCAGCCCCAGCATTTT
>many|TRBV7-2|TRBJ2-1|TRBD2
CASSQNALAGGSNEQFF
TGTGCCAGCAGCCAAAACGCCCTAGCGGGGGGGTCCAATGAGCAGTTCTTC
>few|TRBV7-8|TRBJ1-1|TRBD1
CASSHRGSTEAFF
TGTGCCAGCAGCCACAGGGGGTCGACTGAAGCTTTCTTT
>few|TRBV6-5|TRBJ2-2|.
CASSYEDRQTSGELFF
TGTGCCAGCAGTTACGAAGACAGGCAAACCTCCGGGGAGCTGTTTTTT
>.|TRBV7-2|TRBJ2-3|.
CASSLELGRDTQYF
TGTGCCAGCAGCTTAGAACTAGGAAGGGATACGCAGTATTTT
>.|TRBV28|TRBJ2-3|.
CASSSRDTEIDTQYF
TGTGCCAGCAGTTCTCGGGACACCGAAATCGATACGCAGTATTTT
>.|TRBV27|TRBJ2-5|.
CASSLKGQRTGLGGPTQYF
TGTGCCAGCAGTTTAAAGGGCCAGAGGACAGGCCTGGGGGGGCCTACCCAGTACTTC
>few|TRBV19|TRBJ1-5|.
CASRLTGHSNQPQHF
TGTGCCAGTAGGTTAACAGGTCATAGCAATCAGCCCCAGCATTTT